The source of this T cell receptor (beta chain) is a study of cytomegalovirus exposure and HLA in healthy donors (dated by TCRdb to 2016 to 2017). For the study in its entirety: In an earlier analysis of fewer than 750 of the donors, less than 350 Gb of sequence data and 117 million unique TCR beta sequences from about 179 million T cells were reported. The genetic ancestry cluster associated with self-reported Caucasian donors included 70% to 85% of the roughly 390 genotyped donors. Every repertoire in the discovery cohort had been generated on one and the same sequencing platform. In a later genetic analysis, genome-wide SNP genotypes for about 65% of the roughly 670 donors were used, and that subset was treated as a discovery cohort. A later analysis re-analyzed previously published TCR beta repertoires from 550 to 700 donors and added high-resolution HLA genotyping to study TCR occurrence patterns. Because of strong linkage in the cohort, roughly five DR-DQ haplotypes were treated as single units for association and clustering. Among about 390 genotyped donors of the cohort, an average of around 240,000 unique TCR beta nucleotide sequences were sequenced per donor, 15% to 20% of them non-productive. An earlier analysis of several hundred of the donors used high-throughput TCR beta sequencing to judge whether each TCR beta V gene segment behaved as functional or pseudogenic. Donor age, sex, ethnicity and CMV serostatus were collected together with the repertoire data. Both class I and class II loci were covered by HLA typing, at four-digit resolution. In addition to the first cohort of around 670 subjects, a separate validation cohort of 120 different subjects was used. The study aimed to test whether cataloging public T cell receptors could reveal signatures of past pathogen exposure. An early release that covered fewer than 750 HLA-typed donors contained approximately 300 gigabases of sequencing data and some 87 million unique TCR sequences. Using immunosequencing, the study profiled T cell repertoires from around 670 subjects and related those repertoires to cytomegalovirus serostatus. The study combined high-throughput TCR immunosequencing, statistical association of individual TCRs with disease status, and machine learning to predict cytomegalovirus infection status. In the later analysis, no new phenotypic data were used to find candidate immune exposures; instead, reliance was placed on TCR beta sequences and their occurrence across donors. The number of donors typed differed by locus, with 629-630 for A, B, C, DRB1 and DQB1, 522 for DQA1, nearly 610 for DPA1, and some 440 for DPB1. Overall study results and their limits: In a later analysis, the rate of TCR association differed among HLA loci, with DRB1 alleles having the most associated TCRs and HLA-C alleles having the fewest. Broadly in line with IMGT annotations, most TCR beta V segments showed up in productive rearrangements about 90% or about 30% of the time in an earlier analysis of approximately 640 of the donors. The only immune exposure information available for the cohort was CMV serostatus. A later genetic analysis associated a missense DCLRE1C variant with V-gene and J-gene trimming of TCR beta chains, and an independent cohort replicated the association. The authors suggested that the approach could potentially be extended to other disease states and immunological phenotypes. Some IMGT-functional V segments, including TRBV6-2 and TRBV6-3, could not be distinguished by the 87-base-pair reads and were therefore excluded. A further reported finding was that TCR beta sequences accurately predicted the HLA-A and HLA-B alleles for most subjects in the first cohort. A later analysis associated 15,000 to 20,000 TCR beta sequences with specific HLA alleles at a false discovery rate of 0.05. In a later analysis, HLA-associated TCR beta chains were found to be more clonally expanded and to have lower generation probabilities than equally common non-associated chains. Because HLA typing was missing for some donors at each locus, association tests included only the typed subset. A group of highly shared sequence variants was considered likely to be a technical artifact of the sequencing pipeline. Three of the identified cytomegalovirus-associated TCR beta chains were confirmed in vitro to be specific for cytomegalovirus antigens. A later analysis found that most CMV-associated TCR beta chains appeared HLA-restricted, with HLA associations seemingly driven largely by CMV exposure. In a later analysis, several top co-occurrence clusters were reported to appear linked to parvovirus B19, influenza, CMV and Epstein-Barr virus. The classifier was reported to diagnose cytomegalovirus status with high specificity and sensitivity in both the original and validation cohorts. Across donors, most TCR sequences were observed very rarely, whereas some public TCRs were present in many individuals. Sequencing depth was assumed to be roughly uniform across donors in the presence/absence analyses, though that assumption may not hold. Roughly 15 rarely observed V segments, including chromosome 9 orphons, were excluded from the earlier analysis of 550 to 700 of the donors because counts were too low. In the study, some 180 TCR beta chains were listed as associated with cytomegalovirus. When HLA alleles, especially DR and DQ, strongly co-occurred, TCR associations were difficult to assign to individual alleles. Linkage disequilibrium might explain the correlated functional status among segregating V segments, but an unknown experimental factor could not be ruled out. This cohort had only TCR beta chains sequenced, and the lack of alpha or paired-chain data limited which features could be detected. A later genetic analysis reported fewer N-insertions in productive TCRs among donors in an Asian-associated ancestry cluster than the roughly 650-donor mean.

The receptor library was made with the immunoSEQ multiplex PCR assay. A mixture of 60 forward primers for TCR Vbeta segments and 13 reverse primers for TCR Jbeta segments was used in the multiplex PCR. The CDR3 region of rearranged TCR beta genes was amplified from genomic DNA with a multiplex PCR assay. The Illumina HiSeq System was used to sequence the amplified TCR beta libraries as 87-base-pair reads. Regarding the original processing steps: Across the roughly 700 repertoires, a later analysis counted tens of millions of unique TCR beta chains, 8.5 million to 12 million of which were shared by at least two donors. A nearest-neighbor algorithm error-corrected the raw reads and collapsed the reads into unique sequences, merging closely related sequences to remove PCR and sequencing errors. To assign V, D and J gene segments, CDR3 sequences were aligned to IMGT reference sequences. Each retained sequence needed at least a six-nucleotide match to both a V gene segment and a J gene segment. A rearrangement was called productive if the CDR3 had no stop codons and remained in frame with V and J, and every other rearrangement was called non-productive. Following IMGT convention, CDR3 was defined as the stretch from the second conserved V-encoded cysteine up to the conserved J-encoded phenylalanine. The earlier analysis of approximately 500 of the donors excluded sequences that lacked an unambiguous match to a single V gene segment. In an earlier analysis of 500 to 750 of the donors, V segments were called functional above 56.7% productive rearrangements and were called segregating when the between-donor standard deviation exceeded 5%. A statistical classification framework was built to diagnose cytomegalovirus status from the catalog of TCR beta chain sequences. V and J gene assignment, in a later analysis, came from comparing TCR nucleotide sequences with IMGT/GENE-DB human TR gene sequences. Using the TCRdist pipeline, a later analysis assigned CDR3 sequences along with most-parsimonious VDJ recombination scenarios. In a later analysis, each TCR beta chain was defined by its CDR3 amino acid sequence together with its V-gene family, and reads lacking a unique V-gene family were excluded. A later analysis removed 592 highly shared, low-generation-probability nucleotide sequences to deal with suspected cross-contamination and a sequencing artifact. For each public chain, a later analysis derived a clonal expansion index from normalized ranks of inferred template counts within each repertoire. In a later analysis, generation probabilities were computed with a VDJ recombination model fitted to out-of-frame rearrangements, and the resulting probabilities were checked against IGoR. Hypergeometric tests were used in a later analysis to score TCR-TCR, TCR-HLA and TCR-CMV co-occurrence, with a repertoire-size bias correction applied to the TCR pairs. In a later analysis, false discovery rates were estimated by permuting HLA or CMV assignments 20 times. In a later analysis, co-occurring TCRs were grouped with DBSCAN, and TCRdist sequence similarity was added when clustering was performed within HLA-allele-positive subsets. Repertoires with fewer than 30,000 or more than 120,000 public chains, plus five repertoires with anomalous nucleotide sharing, were excluded from co-occurrence clustering. TCRdb provides this immuneACCESS table in a form limited to in-frame rearrangements. Some clones are lacking; in checked studies, under half of them reflect an unresolved V gene, and why the rest are absent is not known. That table furnishes V, J and clone size, whereas the DNA furnished D and trimming. The sample has some 100,000 clones on record, 65% to 85% of them singletons. Roughly 3.2% of the sample is taken by the ten largest.

The cohort consisted of 666 healthy bone marrow donors. All cohort members were sampled while nominally healthy, although unrecorded immune exposures were likely present. The donor was CMV seropositive and was included in the group of 289 seropositive cohort members. A peripheral blood sample was provided by each donor, and peripheral blood mononuclear cells were used for TCR beta sequencing. The Qiagen DNeasy Blood Extraction Kit was used to extract genomic DNA from the blood cell samples. Based on the germline V gene, the CDR1 and CDR2 sequences are SQVTM and ANQGSEA. The germline V end is reduced by 3 bases and the J end by 8 bases; junction bases left unmatched: 7. CDR3 length: 14 amino acids, cysteine to phenylalanine. Only CDR3 DNA is held: 42 bases, read in frame from base 1. Points on this clone: What antigen it recognizes has not been identified. Base qualities are not at hand, and no much larger clone is one base apart.

The sequence was collected from a female donor in good health and CMV-seropositive. Sample: PBMCs. Rearrangement joined TRBV29-1 to TRBJ2-1, with 10 middle bases fitting TRBD2. The CDR3 reads CSVEGERGGDEQFF. The sequenced DNA: TGCAGCGTTGAGGGGGAGCGGGGGGGCGATGAGCAGTTCTTC.